The 25 T cell receptor beta chains below come from one sample, sequenced in a study of T cells in Graves' hyperthyroidism and ophthalmopathy. From RNA transcripts, TCR beta CDR3 regions were amplified. The study used the HTBI primer set for a first-round RT-PCR of the TCR CDR3. TCRdb independently ran MiXCR on the multiplex PCR reads; one entry per CDR3 protein. The sample contains around 520,000 distinct CDR3 sequences, roughly 25% of which appear only once. Source material: blood. These receptors originate from a woman in her 30s with Graves' ophthalmopathy.

This clonotype was seen ten or more times. The chain uses TRBV6-1 and TRBJ2-7, with a weak D call TRBD1 (5 bases). CDR1 is MNHNS and CDR2 is SASEGT in the germline V gene. The V end lost 3 bases, the J end lost 2 bases, and 17 bases lay between the germline ends. The CDR3 runs 16 residues. The CDR3 nucleotides read TGTGCCAGCAGTGAGAGGTCAGCAGGGCGAACCTACGAGCAGTACTTC. This sequence encodes CASSERSAGRTYEQYF.

This clonotype was counted many times. This chain links TRBV12-3 or TRBV12-4 with TRBJ1-2; TRBD1 is a possible D gene (5 bases). Trimming took off 4 bases at V and 2 bases at J, with 11 bases between the two ends. The CDR3 spans 14 residues. CDR3 bases: TGTGCCAGCAGTTGGGGGACCCAGAACTATGGCTACACCTTC. Protein: CASSWGTQNYGYTF.

This clonotype was detected a few times. The rearrangement uses TRBV11-2 and TRBJ1-6; no definite D call. V lost 0 bases and J lost 10, with 13 bases in between. Germline V gene data show CDR1 as SGHAT and CDR2 as FQNNGV. This CDR3 region has 15 residues. CDR3: CASSLDRAGHSPLHF. The CDR3 DNA reads as TGTGCCAGCAGCTTAGATCGTGCCGGGCACTCACCCCTCCACTTT.

This chain joins TRBV5-1 and TRBJ1-1; TRBD1 is a possible D gene (5 bases). The V and J ends lost 4 bases and 7 bases respectively, with 8 bases between them. The germline V gene encodes CDR1 SGHRS and CDR2 YFSETQ. The CDR3 is 11 amino acids. CDR3 DNA: TGCGCCAGCAGCCGAAGGGGTGAAGCTTTCTTT. Translating gives CASSRRGEAFF.

Concerning this clonotype itself: An end of the junction differs from the germline gene, which may be a read error. V and J are TRBV5-1 and TRBJ2-5; 7 bases align to TRBD1. Germline CDR1 reads SGHRS; CDR2 reads YFSETQ. This CDR3 has 17 amino acids. CDR3 DNA sequence: TGCGCCAGCAGCTTGGGGGACAGATCCCGTTACCAAGAGGCCCAGTACTTC. This gives the protein CASSLGDRSRYQEAQYF.

This clonotype was counted ten times or more. The V and J genes are TRBV7-2 and TRBJ2-5, with D unresolved. The germline V gene encodes CDR1 SGHTA and CDR2 FQGNSA. This CDR3 comprises 13 residues. The V end was cut by 1 base, the J end by 7 bases, with 10 bases between. CDR3 amino acids: CASSLDSLGTQYF. The CDR3, as DNA: TGTGCCAGCAGCTTAGATAGCCTAGGGACCCAGTACTTC.

This clonotype has at least ten counts. The chain employs TRBV12-3 or TRBV12-4 and TRBJ2-6; 7 bases fit TRBD1. This CDR3 has 15 residues. V gave up 6 bases and J gave up 2 bases; unmatched junction bases: 4. CDR3 sequence: CASSRGQAGANVLTF. CDR3 bases: TGTGCCAGCAGCCGAGGACAGGCTGGGGCCAACGTCCTGACTTTC.

The chain carries TRBV24-1 and TRBJ1-3; 7 nucleotides match TRBD1. V was clipped by 4 bases and J by 0 bases; unmatched bases: 5. Germline values: CDR1 KGHDR, CDR2 SFDVKD. The CDR3 spans 16 residues. CDR3 sequence reads: CATSEHRDSSGNTIYF. In DNA form, the CDR3 reads TGTGCCACCAGTGAACATCGGGACAGCTCTGGAAACACCATATATTTT.

This clonotype was observed a handful of times. This chain connects TRBV4-3 to TRBJ2-7; 7 bases line up with TRBD1. The V and J ends lost 0 bases and 2 bases, in that order; junction bases with no gene match: 4. Germline V gene lookup returns CDR1 LGHNA and CDR2 YSLEER. The CDR3 spans 15 residues. CDR3 sequence (DNA): TGCGCCAGCAGCCAAGATCGAGACAGGGCCTACGAGCAGTACTTC. This encodes CASSQDRDRAYEQYF.

This chain uses TRBV9 with TRBJ1-2; D not certain. The CDR3 totals 12 residues. The germline gives CDR1 SGDLS, CDR2 YYNGEE. V was clipped by 5 bases and J by 5 bases, with 10 bases between them. The CDR3 DNA reads as TGTGCCAGCAGAAGGTCTGCTTATGGCTACACCTTC. This sequence encodes CASRRSAYGYTF.

This clonotype was observed at least ten times. This may stem from a read error, because a much larger clone lies one nucleotide away. V and J are TRBV27 and TRBJ2-5, with D tentatively TRBD2 (7 bases). The CDR3 contains 15 residues. Germline values: CDR1 MNHEY, CDR2 SMNVEV (reference sequence). Trimming took 7 bases from V and 7 from J, leaving 22 bases between them. The CDR3 is CASIPTRGAEGTQYF. CDR3 nucleotide sequence: TGTGCCAGCATTCCAACACGGGGGGCGGAAGGGACCCAGTACTTC.

This clonotype was observed many times. The CDR3 carries no conserved terminal phenylalanine or tryptophan, so it likely arises from a read error. CDR3 amino acids: CSVRGSENTEAFL. Here the CDR3 DNA reads TGCAGCGTTCGAGGGTCGGAGAACACTGAAGCTTTCCTT. This chain joins TRBV29-1 and TRBJ1-1; D gene unclear. Trimming cost V 5 bases and J 1 base, with 11 bases left between them. Germline values: CDR1 SQVTM, CDR2 ANQGSEA. The CDR3 contains 13 residues.

A word on this clonotype: Here the CDR3 omits its conserved ending phenylalanine or tryptophan, so a read error is the likely source. The chain has TRBV28 and TRBJ1-2; unclear D gene. V lost 6 bases, J lost 5 bases, and 19 bases lay in between. Germline CDR1 MDHEN, CDR2 SYDVKM. This CDR3 has 15 amino acids. This chain's CDR3 is CASSSPTGVGYGYTY. In DNA form, the CDR3 reads TGTGCCAGCAGCTCCCCTACTGGGGTTGGGTATGGCTACACCTAC.

There are a few counts of this clonotype. The CDR3 nucleotides read TGTGCCAGCAGCTACTCGGTCGGTGCGGGGAACACTGAAGCTTTCTTT. It codes for CASSYSVGAGNTEAFF. The chain is built from TRBV11-1 and TRBJ1-1; unclear D gene. Germline values: CDR1 SGHAT, CDR2 FQDESV (reference sequence). This CDR3 contains 16 residues. V was pared by 4 bases and J by 1 base, with 16 bases between.

At least ten counts were recorded for this clonotype. The rearrangement joins TRBV10-3 to TRBJ2-7; TRBD1 matches 9 bases. Germline trimming cut 5 bases from V and 3 bases from J; bases unmatched to any gene: 2. Germline V gene data show CDR1 as ENHRY and CDR2 as SYGVKD. The CDR3 extends over 13 amino acids. This CDR3 is CAISPGQGYEQYF. CDR3 nucleotides: TGTGCCATCAGTCCGGGACAGGGCTACGAGCAGTACTTC.

In this sample, this clonotype turned up many times. The chain employs TRBV29-1 and TRBJ1-2, with D unresolved. The CDR3 is 11 residues long. The germline gives CDR1 SQVTM, CDR2 ANQGSEA. With 4 bases removed from V and 3 bases from J, the gap between germline ends came to 6 bases. In DNA, the CDR3 is TGCAGCGTTGGAAGGGACTATGGCTACACCTTC. Translation gives CSVGRDYGYTF.

V gene TRBV4-1 combines with J gene TRBJ2-7; tentative D call: TRBD2 (5 bases). The V and J ends lost 0 bases and 0 bases respectively, with 12 bases between them. Germline V gene data show CDR1 as MGHRA and CDR2 as YSYEKL. This CDR3 comprises 16 residues. CDR3 DNA: TGCGCCAGCAGCCAAGACCCCGGGAAATCCTCCTACGAGCAGTACTTC. Its protein product is CASSQDPGKSSYEQYF.

The chain combines TRBV6-1 with TRBJ1-2, with 9 nucleotides matching TRBD1. This CDR3 region has 15 residues. The germline V gene encodes CDR1 MNHNS and CDR2 SASEGT. The V gene end was trimmed by 6 bases and the J gene end by 4 bases; junction bases not matched to a gene: 9. CDR3 region: CASRLTQGATYGYTF. CDR3 coding DNA: TGTGCCAGCAGACTTACACAGGGGGCTACCTATGGCTACACCTTC.

This clonotype was detected many times. The V call is TRBV11-2, the J call TRBJ2-4; D ambiguous. There are 14 residues in the CDR3. Trimming stripped 5 bases from V and 2 bases from J, with 10 bases between. Germline CDR1 reads SGHAT; CDR2 reads FQNNGV. The DNA for the CDR3 is TGTGCCAGCAGCCCACTCAGGTCCAAAAACATTCAGTACTTC. This encodes CASSPLRSKNIQYF.

The V gene is TRBV3-1, the J gene TRBJ1-2, with TRBD1 as a possible D gene (6 bases). V dropped 0 bases and J dropped 0 bases, with 17 bases sitting between them. The germline CDR1 and CDR2 sequences are LGHDT and YNNKEL (reference sequence). The CDR3 has 18 amino acids. DNA for the CDR3: TGTGCCAGCAGCCAAGATCCGGGACACAAACGCTCTAACTATGGCTACACCTTC. Amino acids: CASSQDPGHKRSNYGYTF.

The sample holds many counts of this clonotype. The DNA for the CDR3 is TGTGCCAGCCGACAGGGGGTTAATAGCAATCAGCCCCAGCATTTT. It codes for CASRQGVNSNQPQHF. V and J are TRBV2 and TRBJ1-5, with 9 bases lining up with TRBD1. The CDR3 covers 15 residues. The V and J ends lost 8 bases and 0 bases, in that order; junction bases with no gene match: 5. The germline V gene encodes CDR1 SNHLY and CDR2 FYNNEI.

In this sample, this clonotype turned up many times. The chain joins TRBV20-1 to TRBJ2-5; D is unresolved. This CDR3 is built from 16 residues. Between the trimmed V and J ends, which lost 0 bases and 4 bases, there was a span of 18 bases. Per the germline V gene, CDR1 is DFQATT and CDR2 is SNEGSKA (reference sequence). CDR3 coding DNA: TGCAGTGCTAGAGATCTAGTCCAACCCCCTCCAGAGACCCAGTACTTC. Encoded protein: CSARDLVQPPPETQYF.

This clonotype was counted between two and nine times. A read error may explain this, as a much larger clone is one base away. The CDR3 nucleotides read TGCGCCAGCCGGAGGGGGGAAGCGGGGATCTCACAAGAGACCAAGTACTTC. Amino acid sequence: CASRRGEAGISQETKYF. The genes are TRBV4-1 and TRBJ2-5, with D possibly being TRBD2 (7 bases). The CDR3 is 17 residues long. Germline loops: CDR1 MGHRA, CDR2 YSYEKL.

This chain links TRBV20-1 with TRBJ2-5, with D hard to call. The germline V gene encodes CDR1 DFQATT and CDR2 SNEGSKA (reference sequence). The CDR3 length is 11 residues. V lost 6 bases, J lost 4 bases, and 9 bases lay in between. This CDR3 reads CSARIGETQYF. The CDR3 DNA reads as TGCAGTGCCCGAATAGGAGAGACCCAGTACTTC.

This clonotype was seen many times. The chain couples TRBV2 to TRBJ2-2, with TRBD2 matching 13 bases. V was clipped by 7 bases and J by 5 bases; unmatched bases: 7. This CDR3 comprises 16 residues. Per the germline V gene, CDR1 is SNHLY and CDR2 is FYNNEI. CDR3 DNA: TGTGCCAGCAACCAGGGACTAGCGGGGTTTACCGGGGAGCTGTTTTTT. This gives the protein CASNQGLAGFTGELFF.